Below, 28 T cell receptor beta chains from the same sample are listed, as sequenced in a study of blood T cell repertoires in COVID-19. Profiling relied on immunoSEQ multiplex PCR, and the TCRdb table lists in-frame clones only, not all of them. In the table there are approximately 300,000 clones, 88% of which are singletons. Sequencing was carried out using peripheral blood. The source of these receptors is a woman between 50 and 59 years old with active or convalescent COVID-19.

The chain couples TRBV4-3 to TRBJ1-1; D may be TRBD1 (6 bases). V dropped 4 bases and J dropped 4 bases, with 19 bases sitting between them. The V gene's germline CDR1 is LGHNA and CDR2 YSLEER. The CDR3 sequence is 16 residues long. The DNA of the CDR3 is TGCGCCAGCAGCCCGACATGGGGGGGCCTCGGCACTGAAGCTTTCTTT. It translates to CASSPTWGGLGTEAFF.

Written as DNA, the CDR3 is TGTGCCAGCAGTGCGGGACTCCGACCCTACGAGCAGTACTTC. Translating gives CASSAGLRPYEQYF. This sequence joins TRBV2 and TRBJ2-7, with a possible D match to TRBD2 (6 bases). Germline V lookup: CDR1 SNHLY, CDR2 FYNNEI. V gave up 4 bases and J gave up 2 bases, with 12 bases separating them. The CDR3 is made up of 14 amino acids.

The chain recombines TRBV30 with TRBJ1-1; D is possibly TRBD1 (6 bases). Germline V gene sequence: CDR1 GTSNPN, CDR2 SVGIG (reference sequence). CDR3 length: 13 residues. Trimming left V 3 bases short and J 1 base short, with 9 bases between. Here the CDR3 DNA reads TGTGCCTGGAGCCGGACAGAGAACACTGAAGCTTTCTTT. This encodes CAWSRTENTEAFF.

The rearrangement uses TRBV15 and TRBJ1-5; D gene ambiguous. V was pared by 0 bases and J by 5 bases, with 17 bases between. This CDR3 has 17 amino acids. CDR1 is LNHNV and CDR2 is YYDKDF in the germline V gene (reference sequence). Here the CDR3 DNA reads TGTGCCACCAGCAGAGAGGAGACCCGGGTCCCTTATCAGCCCCAGCATTTT. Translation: CATSREETRVPYQPQHF.

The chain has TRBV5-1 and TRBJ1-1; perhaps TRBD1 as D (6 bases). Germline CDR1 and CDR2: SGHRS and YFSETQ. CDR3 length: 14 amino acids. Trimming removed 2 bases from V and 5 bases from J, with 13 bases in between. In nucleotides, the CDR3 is TGCGCCAGCAGCTTCCGGGACACCCTTACTGAAGCTTTCTTT. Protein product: CASSFRDTLTEAFF.

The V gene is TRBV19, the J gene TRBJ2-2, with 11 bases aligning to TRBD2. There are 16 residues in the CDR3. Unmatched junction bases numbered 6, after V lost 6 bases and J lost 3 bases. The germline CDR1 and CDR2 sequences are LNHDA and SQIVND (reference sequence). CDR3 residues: CASSPSGGTHTGELFF. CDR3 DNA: TGTGCCAGTAGCCCTAGCGGGGGGACCCACACCGGGGAGCTGTTTTTT.

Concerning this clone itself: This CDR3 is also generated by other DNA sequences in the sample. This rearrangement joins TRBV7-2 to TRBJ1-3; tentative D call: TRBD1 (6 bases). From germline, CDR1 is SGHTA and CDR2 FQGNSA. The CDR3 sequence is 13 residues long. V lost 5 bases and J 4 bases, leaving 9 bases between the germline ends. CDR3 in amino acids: CASSLDRGNTIYF. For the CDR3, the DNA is TGTGCCAGCAGCCTCGACAGGGGAAACACCATATATTTT. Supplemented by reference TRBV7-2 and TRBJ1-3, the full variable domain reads GAGVSQSPSNKVTEKGKDVELRCDPISGHTALYWYRQSLGQGLEFLIYFQGNSAPDKSGLPSDRFSAERTGGSVSTLTIQRTQQEDSAVYLCASSLDRGNTIYFGEGSWLTVV.

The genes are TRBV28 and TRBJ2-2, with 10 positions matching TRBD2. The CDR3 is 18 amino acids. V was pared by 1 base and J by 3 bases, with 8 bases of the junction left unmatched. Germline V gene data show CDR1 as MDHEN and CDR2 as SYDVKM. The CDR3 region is CASSLYRPSGSDTGELFF. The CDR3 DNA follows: TGTGCCAGCAGTTTATACCGCCCTAGCGGGAGTGACACCGGGGAGCTGTTTTTT. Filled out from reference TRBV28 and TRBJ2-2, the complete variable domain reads DVKVTQSSRYLVKRTGEKVFLECVQDMDHENMFWYRQDPGLGLRLIYFSYDVKMKEKGDIPEGYSVSREKKERFSLILESASTNQTSMYLCASSLYRPSGSDTGELFFGEGSRLTVL.

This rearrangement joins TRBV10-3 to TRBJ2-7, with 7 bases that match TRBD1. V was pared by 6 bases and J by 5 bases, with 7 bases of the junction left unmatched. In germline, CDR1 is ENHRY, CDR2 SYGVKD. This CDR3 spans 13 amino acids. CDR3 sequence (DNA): TGTGCCATCAGCCAGGGGGTTAGGAACGAGCAGTACTTC. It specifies CAISQGVRNEQYF.

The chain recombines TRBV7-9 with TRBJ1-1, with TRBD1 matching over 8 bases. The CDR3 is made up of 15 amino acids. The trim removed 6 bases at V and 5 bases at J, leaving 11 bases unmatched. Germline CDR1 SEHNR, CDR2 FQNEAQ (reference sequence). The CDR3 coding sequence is TGTGCCAGCAGACCTGGGGACAGGTCTGATACTGAAGCTTTCTTT. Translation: CASRPGDRSDTEAFF.

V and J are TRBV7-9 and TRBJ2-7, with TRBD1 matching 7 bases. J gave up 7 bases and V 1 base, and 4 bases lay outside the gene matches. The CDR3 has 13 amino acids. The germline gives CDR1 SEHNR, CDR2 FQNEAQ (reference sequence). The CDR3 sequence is CASSLGRQGEQYF. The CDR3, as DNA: TGTGCCAGCAGCTTAGGTCGACAGGGAGAGCAGTACTTC. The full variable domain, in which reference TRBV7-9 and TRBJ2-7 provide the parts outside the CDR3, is DTGVSQNPRHKITKRGQNVTFRCDPISEHNRLYWYRQTLGQGPEFLTYFQNEAQLEKSRLLSDRFSAERPKGSFSTLEIQRTEQGDSAMYLCASSLGRQGEQYFGPGTRLTVT.

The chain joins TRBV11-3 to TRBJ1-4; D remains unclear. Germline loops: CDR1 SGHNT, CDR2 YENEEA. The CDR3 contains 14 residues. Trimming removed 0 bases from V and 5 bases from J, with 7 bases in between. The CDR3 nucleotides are TGTGCCAGCAGCTTAGACCTTTTCAATGAAAAACTGTTTTTT. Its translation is CASSLDLFNEKLFF.

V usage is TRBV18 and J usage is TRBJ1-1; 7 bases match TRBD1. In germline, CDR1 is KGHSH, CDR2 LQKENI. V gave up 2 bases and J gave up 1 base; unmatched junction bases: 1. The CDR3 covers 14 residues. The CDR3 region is CASSPYRGNTEAFF. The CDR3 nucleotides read TGTGCCAGCTCACCATACAGGGGGAACACTGAAGCTTTCTTT.

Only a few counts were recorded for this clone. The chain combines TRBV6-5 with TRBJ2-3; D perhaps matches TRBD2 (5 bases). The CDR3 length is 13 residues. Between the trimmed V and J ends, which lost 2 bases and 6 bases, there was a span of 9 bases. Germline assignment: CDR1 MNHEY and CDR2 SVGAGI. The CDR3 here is CASSYQERDTQYF. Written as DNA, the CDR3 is TGTGCCAGCAGTTACCAGGAGCGGGATACGCAGTATTTT.

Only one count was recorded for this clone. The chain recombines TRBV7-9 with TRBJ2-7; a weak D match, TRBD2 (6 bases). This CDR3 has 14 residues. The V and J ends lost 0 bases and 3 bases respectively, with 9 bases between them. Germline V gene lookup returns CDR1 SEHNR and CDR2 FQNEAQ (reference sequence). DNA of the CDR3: TGTGCCAGCAGCTTAGCGGGGGGAAACTACGAGCAGTACTTC. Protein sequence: CASSLAGGNYEQYF.

CDR3 in DNA: TGTGCCAGCAGCCTTGAGGACAGGAACACTGAAGCTTTCTTT. This translates into CASSLEDRNTEAFF. The rearrangement uses TRBV5-4 and TRBJ1-1; D may be TRBD1 (6 bases). Germline V gene lookup returns CDR1 SGHNT and CDR2 YYREEE (reference sequence). Trimming pared 4 bases from V and 1 base from J, leaving 11 bases between. The CDR3 spans 14 residues.

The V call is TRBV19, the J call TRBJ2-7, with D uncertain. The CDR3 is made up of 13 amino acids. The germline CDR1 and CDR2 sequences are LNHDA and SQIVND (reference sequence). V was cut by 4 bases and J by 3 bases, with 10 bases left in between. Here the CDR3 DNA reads TGTGCCAGTAGTACCACAGCTTACTACGAGCAGTACTTC. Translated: CASSTTAYYEQYF.

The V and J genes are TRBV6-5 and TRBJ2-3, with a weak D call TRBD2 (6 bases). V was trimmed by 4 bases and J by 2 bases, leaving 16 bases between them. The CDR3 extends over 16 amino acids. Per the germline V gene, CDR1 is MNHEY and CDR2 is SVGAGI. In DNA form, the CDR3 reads TGTGCCAGCAGTTCTAGCGCCATCGCACTCACAGATACGCAGTATTTT. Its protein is CASSSSAIALTDTQYF.

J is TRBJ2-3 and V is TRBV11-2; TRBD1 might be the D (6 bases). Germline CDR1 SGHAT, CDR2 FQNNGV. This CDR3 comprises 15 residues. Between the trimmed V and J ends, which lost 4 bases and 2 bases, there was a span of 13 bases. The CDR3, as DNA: TGTGCCAGCAGCTCGGAGCGGACAGCCACAGATACGCAGTATTTT. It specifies CASSSERTATDTQYF.

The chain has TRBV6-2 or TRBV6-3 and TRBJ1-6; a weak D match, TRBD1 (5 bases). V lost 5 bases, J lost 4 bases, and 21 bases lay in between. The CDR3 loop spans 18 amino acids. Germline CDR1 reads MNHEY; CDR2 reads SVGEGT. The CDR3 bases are TGTGCCAGCAGTCCCAATCCGGACACCATCCGGTATAATTCACCCCTCCACTTT. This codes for CASSPNPDTIRYNSPLHF.

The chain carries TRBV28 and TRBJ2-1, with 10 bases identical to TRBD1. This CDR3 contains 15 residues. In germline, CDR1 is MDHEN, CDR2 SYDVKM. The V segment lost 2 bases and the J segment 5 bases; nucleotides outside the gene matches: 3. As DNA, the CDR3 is TGTGCCAGCAGTTTAAGTGACAGGGGGCACAATGAGCAGTTCTTC. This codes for CASSLSDRGHNEQFF.

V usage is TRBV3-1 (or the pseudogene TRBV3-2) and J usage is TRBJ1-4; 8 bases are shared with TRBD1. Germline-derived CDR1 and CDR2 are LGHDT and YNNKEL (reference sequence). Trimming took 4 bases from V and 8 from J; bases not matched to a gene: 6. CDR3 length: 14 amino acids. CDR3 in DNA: TGTGCCAGCAGCCCCGGACAGGGATGGGAAAAACTGTTTTTT. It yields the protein CASSPGQGWEKLFF.

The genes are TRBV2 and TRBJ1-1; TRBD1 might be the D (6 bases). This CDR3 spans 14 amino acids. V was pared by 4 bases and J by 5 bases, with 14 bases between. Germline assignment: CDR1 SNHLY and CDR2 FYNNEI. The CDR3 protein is CASSALQGETEAFF. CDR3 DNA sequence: TGTGCCAGCAGTGCATTACAGGGTGAGACTGAAGCTTTCTTT.

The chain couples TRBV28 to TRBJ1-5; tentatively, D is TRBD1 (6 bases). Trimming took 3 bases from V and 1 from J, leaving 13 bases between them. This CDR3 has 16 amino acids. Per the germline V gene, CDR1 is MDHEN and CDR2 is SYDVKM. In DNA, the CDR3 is TGTGCCAGCAGTTTTACGGACAGAAGGAGCAATCAGCCCCAGCATTTT. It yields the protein CASSFTDRRSNQPQHF. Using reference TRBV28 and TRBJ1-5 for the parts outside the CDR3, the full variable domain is DVKVTQSSRYLVKRTGEKVFLECVQDMDHENMFWYRQDPGLGLRLIYFSYDVKMKEKGDIPEGYSVSREKKERFSLILESASTNQTSMYLCASSFTDRRSNQPQHFGDGTRLSIL.

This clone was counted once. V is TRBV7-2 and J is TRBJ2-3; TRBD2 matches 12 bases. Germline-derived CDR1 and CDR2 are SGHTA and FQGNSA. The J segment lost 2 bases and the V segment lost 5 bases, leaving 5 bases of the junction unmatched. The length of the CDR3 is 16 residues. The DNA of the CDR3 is TGTGCCAGCAGCGCAACTAGCGGGGGGCCCACAGATACGCAGTATTTT. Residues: CASSATSGGPTDTQYF.

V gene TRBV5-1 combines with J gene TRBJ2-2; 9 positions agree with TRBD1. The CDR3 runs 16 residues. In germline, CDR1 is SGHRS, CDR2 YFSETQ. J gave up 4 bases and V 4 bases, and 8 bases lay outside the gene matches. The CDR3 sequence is CASSLRTGVATGELFF. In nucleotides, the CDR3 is TGCGCCAGCAGCCTCCGGACAGGGGTGGCCACCGGGGAGCTGTTTTTT.

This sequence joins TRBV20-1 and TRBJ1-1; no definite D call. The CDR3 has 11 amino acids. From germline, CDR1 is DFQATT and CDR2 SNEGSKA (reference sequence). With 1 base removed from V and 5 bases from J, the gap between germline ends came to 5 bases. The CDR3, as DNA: TGCAGTGCTAGAGCGGAGACTGAAGCTTTCTTT. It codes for CSARAETEAFF.

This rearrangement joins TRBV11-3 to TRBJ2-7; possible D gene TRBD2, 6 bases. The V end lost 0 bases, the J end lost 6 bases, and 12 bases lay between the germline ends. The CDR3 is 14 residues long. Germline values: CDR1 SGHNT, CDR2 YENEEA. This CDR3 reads CASSLEGIGGEQYF. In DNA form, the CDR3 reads TGTGCCAGCAGCTTAGAGGGTATCGGGGGCGAGCAGTACTTC.